This entry is about one T cell receptor (beta chain). This record comes from a study of blood T cell repertoires in COVID-19. Repertoires were generated with immunoSEQ multiplex PCR, while TCRdb's copy carries only in-frame clones and drops some. The sample records 98,000 or so clones, 85% to 90% being singletons. V lost 2 bases to trimming and J lost 3 bases, with 12 bases between them. The CDR3 consists of 15 residues. CDR1 is SGDLS, CDR2 YYNGEE, per germline. Sequenced input: peripheral blood. The chain links TRBV9 to TRBJ1-5, with TRBD1 as a possible D gene (6 bases). This TCR was recovered from a human donor in a cohort sampled during active COVID-19. The CDR3 nucleotides read TGTGCCAGCAGCGTTACAGACAGGATCAATCAGCCCCAGCATTTT. The encoded protein is CASSVTDRINQPQHF.